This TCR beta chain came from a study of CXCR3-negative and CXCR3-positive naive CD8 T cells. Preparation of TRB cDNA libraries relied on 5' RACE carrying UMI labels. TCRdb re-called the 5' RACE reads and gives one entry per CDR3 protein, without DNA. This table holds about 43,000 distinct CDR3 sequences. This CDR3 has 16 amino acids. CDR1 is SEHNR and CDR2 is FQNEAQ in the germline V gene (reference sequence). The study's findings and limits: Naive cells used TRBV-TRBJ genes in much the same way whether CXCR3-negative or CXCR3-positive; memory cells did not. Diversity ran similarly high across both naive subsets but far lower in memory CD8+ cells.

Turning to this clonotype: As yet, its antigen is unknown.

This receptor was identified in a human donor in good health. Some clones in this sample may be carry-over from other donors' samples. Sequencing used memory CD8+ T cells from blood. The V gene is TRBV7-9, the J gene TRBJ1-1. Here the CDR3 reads CASSGHREAVNTEAFF.